This T cell receptor (beta chain) derives from a study of graft-versus-host responses after intestinal transplantation. Study-wide results and limits: Recipient bone marrow held GvH clones, some seen earlier in ileum or blood.

This clone has a single count. CDR1 is MNHNS, CDR2 SASEGT, per germline. This CDR3 region has 13 residues. V was pared by 4 bases and J by 5 bases, with 10 bases between. Clones were sequenced by immunoSEQ multiplex PCR, and TCRdb holds only the in-frame ones, with some missing. The profile shows roughly 20,000 clones, around two fifths of them singletons. Irradiated stimulators labeled with violet dye, some 200,000 in number, were plated with some 200,000 CFSE-labeled responders. Proliferating CFSE-low CD3+CD4+ and CD3+CD8+ responders were sorted after the reaction. The sequences come from alloreactive CD8+ T cells from a mixed lymphocyte reaction culture, collected before intestinal transplant. Indicated subset: CFSE-low proliferating T cells sorted from approximately six-day pre-transplant mixed lymphocyte reaction (GvH or HvG direction). The chain carries TRBV6-1 and TRBJ2-3, with D tentatively TRBD1 (5 bases). The receptor was isolated from a human patient who received an intestinal transplant. CDR3 coding DNA: TGTGCCAGCAGTGTCAGGGTGGGAGATACGCAGTATTTT. Protein product: CASSVRVGDTQYF.